The sequence of this T cell receptor beta chain was determined in a study of identical twins. Study-wide points: Clonotypes of the beta chain that were abundant in cord blood carried fewer insertions (memory repertoires showed none). Twins' excess sharing was less marked for out-of-frame beta sequences.

Template switching added a universal primer site, and cDNA bore unique molecular identifiers. Via MiXCR, TCRdb re-called the 5' RACE reads, giving one row per CDR3 protein. The data contain some 1,600,000 distinct CDR3 sequences, around 33% of them singletons. Among all donors, each was a healthy Caucasian. Germline V gives CDR1 WSHSY, CDR2 SAAADI. The CDR3 length is 17 residues. The V end was cut by 6 bases, the J end by 6 bases, with 25 bases between. This clonotype was detected many times. What it recognizes is unknown. The origin of this receptor is a newborn girl in good health. The chain employs TRBV10-2 and TRBJ2-3; no reliable D call. Material for sequencing was cord blood. The CDR3 sequence: CASRVSLSALRNDTQYF. The CDR3 DNA follows: TGCGCCAGCAGGGTTTCGCTCAGCGCACTAAGGAACGATACGCAGTATTTT.